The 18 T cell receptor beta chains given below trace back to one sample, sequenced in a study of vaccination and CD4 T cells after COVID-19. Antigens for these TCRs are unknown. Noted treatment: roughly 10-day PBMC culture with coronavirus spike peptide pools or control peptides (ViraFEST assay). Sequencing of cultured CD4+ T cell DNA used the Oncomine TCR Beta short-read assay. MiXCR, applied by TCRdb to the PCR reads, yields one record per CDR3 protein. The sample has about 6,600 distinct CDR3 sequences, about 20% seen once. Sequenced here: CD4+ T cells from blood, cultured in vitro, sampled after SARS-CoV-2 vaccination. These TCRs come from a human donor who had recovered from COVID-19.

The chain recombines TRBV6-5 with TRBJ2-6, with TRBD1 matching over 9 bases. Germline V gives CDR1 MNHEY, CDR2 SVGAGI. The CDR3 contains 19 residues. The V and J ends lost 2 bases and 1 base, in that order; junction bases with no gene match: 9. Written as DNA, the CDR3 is TGTGCCAGCAGTTACCGCCTAGGACAGGGGCTATCTGGGGCCAACGTCCTGACTTTC. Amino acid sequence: CASSYRLGQGLSGANVLTF.

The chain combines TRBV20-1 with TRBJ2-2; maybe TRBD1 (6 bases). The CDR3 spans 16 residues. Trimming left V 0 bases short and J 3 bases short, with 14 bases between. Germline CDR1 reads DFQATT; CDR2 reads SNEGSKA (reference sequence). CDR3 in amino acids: CSARDWAGVDTGELFF. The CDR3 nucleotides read TGCAGTGCTAGAGATTGGGCAGGGGTGGACACCGGGGAGCTGTTTTTT.

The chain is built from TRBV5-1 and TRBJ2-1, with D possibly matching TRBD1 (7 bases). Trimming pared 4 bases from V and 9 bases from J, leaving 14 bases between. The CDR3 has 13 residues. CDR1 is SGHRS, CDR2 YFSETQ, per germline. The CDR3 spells CASSAQGGGEQFF. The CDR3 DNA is TGCGCCAGCAGCGCTCAGGGGGGTGGTGAGCAGTTCTTC.

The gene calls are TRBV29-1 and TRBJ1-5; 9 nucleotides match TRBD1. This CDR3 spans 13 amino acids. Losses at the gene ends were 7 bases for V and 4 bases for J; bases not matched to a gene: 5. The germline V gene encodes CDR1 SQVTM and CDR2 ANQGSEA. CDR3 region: CSGGQGLNQPQHF. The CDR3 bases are TGCAGCGGGGGACAGGGTTTGAATCAGCCCCAGCATTTT.

CDR3 sequence: CASSDRGLGANVLTF. In DNA form, the CDR3 reads TGTGCCAGCAGCGACAGGGGGCTTGGGGCCAACGTCCTGACTTTC. The chain has TRBV11-2 and TRBJ2-6; 10 bases fit TRBD1. Germline CDR1 and CDR2: SGHAT and FQNNGV. The CDR3 runs 15 residues. The V segment lost 5 bases and the J segment 3 bases; nucleotides outside the gene matches: 1. The variable domain in full, with the rest retrieved from reference TRBV11-2 and TRBJ2-6, is EAGVAQSPRYKIIEKRQSVAFWCNPISGHATLYWYQQILGQGPKLLIQFQNNGVVDDSQLPKDRFSAERLKGVDSTLKIQPAKLEDSAVYLCASSDRGLGANVLTFGAGSRLTVL.

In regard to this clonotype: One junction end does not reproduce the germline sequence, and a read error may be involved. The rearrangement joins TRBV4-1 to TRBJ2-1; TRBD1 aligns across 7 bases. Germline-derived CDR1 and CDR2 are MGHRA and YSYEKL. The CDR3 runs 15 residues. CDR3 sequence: CASSHRTGQYNEQFF. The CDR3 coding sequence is TGTGCCAGCAGCCATAGGACAGGCCAATACAATGAGCAGTTCTTC.

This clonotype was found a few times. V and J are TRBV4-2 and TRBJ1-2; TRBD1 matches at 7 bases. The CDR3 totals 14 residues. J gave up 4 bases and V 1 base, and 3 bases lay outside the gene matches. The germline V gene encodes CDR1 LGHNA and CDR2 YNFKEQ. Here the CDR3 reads CASSQGQGTYGYTF. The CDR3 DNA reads TGTGCCAGCAGCCAAGGACAGGGAACCTATGGCTACACCTTC.

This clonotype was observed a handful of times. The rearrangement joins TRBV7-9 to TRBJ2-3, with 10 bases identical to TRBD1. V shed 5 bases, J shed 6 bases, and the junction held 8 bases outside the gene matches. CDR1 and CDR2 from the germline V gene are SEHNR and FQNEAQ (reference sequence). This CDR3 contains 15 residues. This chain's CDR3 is CASSKTGTGADTQYF. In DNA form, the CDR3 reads TGTGCCAGCAGCAAAACCGGGACAGGGGCCGATACGCAGTATTTT.

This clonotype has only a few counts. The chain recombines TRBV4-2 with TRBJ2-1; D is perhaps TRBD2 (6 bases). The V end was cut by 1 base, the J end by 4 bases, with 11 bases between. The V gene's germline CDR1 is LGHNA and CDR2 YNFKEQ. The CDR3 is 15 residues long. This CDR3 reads CASSQGRGMYNEQFF. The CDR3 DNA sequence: TGTGCCAGCAGCCAAGGGCGGGGAATGTACAATGAGCAGTTCTTC.

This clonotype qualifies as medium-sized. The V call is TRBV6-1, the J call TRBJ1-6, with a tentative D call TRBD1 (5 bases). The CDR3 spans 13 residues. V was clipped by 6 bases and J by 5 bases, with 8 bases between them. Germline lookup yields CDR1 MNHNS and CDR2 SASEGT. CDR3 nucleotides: TGTGCCAGCAGCGTACAGGATAATTCACCCCTCCACTTT. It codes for CASSVQDNSPLHF.

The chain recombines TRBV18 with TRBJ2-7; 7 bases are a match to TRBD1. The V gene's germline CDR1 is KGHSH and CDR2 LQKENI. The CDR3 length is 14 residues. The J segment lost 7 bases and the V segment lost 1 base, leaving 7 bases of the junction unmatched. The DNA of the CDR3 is TGTGCCAGCTCACCACTCACAGGGGCCGGGGAGCAGTACTTC. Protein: CASSPLTGAGEQYF.

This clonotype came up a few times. The chain's CDR3 is CASSIPTGVGNQPQHF. The CDR3 DNA reads TGTGCCAGTAGTATACCGACAGGAGTAGGCAATCAGCCCCAGCATTTT. This chain uses TRBV19 with TRBJ1-5; D is perhaps TRBD1 (6 bases). CDR3 size: 16 residues. Germline V gene lookup returns CDR1 LNHDA and CDR2 SQIVND (reference sequence). Between the trimmed V and J ends, which lost 2 bases and 2 bases, there was a span of 13 bases. The full variable domain, in which reference TRBV19 and TRBJ1-5 provide the parts outside the CDR3, is DGGITQSPKYLFRKEGQNVTLSCEQNLNHDAMYWYRQDPGQGLRLIYYSQIVNDFQKGDIAEGYSVSREKKESFPLTVTSAQKNPTAFYLCASSIPTGVGNQPQHFGDGTRLSIL.

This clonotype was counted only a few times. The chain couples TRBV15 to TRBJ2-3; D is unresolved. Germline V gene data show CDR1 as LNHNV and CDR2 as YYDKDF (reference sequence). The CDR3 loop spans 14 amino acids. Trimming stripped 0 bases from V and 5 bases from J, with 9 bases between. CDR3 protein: CATSRDLDGDTQYF. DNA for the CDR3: TGTGCCACCAGCAGAGATCTCGACGGAGATACGCAGTATTTT.

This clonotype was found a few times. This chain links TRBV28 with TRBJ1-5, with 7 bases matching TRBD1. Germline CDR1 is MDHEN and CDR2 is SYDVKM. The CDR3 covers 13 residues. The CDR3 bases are TGTGCGGGGGGCAGGGGGGGCTTGGCGTCCCAGCATTTT. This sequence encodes CAGGRGGLASQHF. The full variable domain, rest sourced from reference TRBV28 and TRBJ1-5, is DVKVTQSSRYLVKRTGEKVFLECVQDMDHENMFWYRQDPGLGLRLIYFSYDVKMKEKGDIPEGYSVSREKKERFSLILESASTNQTSMYLCAGGRGGLASQHFGDGTRLSIL.

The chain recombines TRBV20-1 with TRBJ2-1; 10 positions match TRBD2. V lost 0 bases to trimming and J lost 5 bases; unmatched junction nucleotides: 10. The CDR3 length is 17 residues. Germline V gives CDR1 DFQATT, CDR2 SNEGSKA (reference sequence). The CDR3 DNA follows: TGCAGTGCTAGAGATCCCATAAGCGGGAGGGTCAACAATGAGCAGTTCTTC. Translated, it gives CSARDPISGRVNNEQFF.

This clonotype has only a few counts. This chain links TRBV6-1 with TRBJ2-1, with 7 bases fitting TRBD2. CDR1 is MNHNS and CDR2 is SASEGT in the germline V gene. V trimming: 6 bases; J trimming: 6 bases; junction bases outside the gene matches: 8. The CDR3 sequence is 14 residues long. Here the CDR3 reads CASSQYSGGNEQFF. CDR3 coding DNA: TGTGCCAGCAGCCAATATTCGGGGGGCAATGAGCAGTTCTTC.

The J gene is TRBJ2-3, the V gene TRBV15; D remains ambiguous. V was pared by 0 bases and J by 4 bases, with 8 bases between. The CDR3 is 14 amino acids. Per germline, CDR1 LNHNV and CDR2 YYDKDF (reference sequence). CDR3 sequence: CATSRDPPPDTQYF. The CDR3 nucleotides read TGTGCCACCAGCAGAGATCCCCCCCCAGATACGCAGTATTTT.

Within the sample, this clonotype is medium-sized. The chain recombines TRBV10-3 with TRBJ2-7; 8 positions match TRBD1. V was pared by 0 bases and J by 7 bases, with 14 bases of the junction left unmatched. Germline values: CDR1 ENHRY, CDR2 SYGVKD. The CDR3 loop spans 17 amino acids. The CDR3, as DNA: TGTGCCATCAGTGAGTCCCCCTCCGGGACAGGAAAGCGGGAGCAGTACTTC. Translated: CAISESPSGTGKREQYF.